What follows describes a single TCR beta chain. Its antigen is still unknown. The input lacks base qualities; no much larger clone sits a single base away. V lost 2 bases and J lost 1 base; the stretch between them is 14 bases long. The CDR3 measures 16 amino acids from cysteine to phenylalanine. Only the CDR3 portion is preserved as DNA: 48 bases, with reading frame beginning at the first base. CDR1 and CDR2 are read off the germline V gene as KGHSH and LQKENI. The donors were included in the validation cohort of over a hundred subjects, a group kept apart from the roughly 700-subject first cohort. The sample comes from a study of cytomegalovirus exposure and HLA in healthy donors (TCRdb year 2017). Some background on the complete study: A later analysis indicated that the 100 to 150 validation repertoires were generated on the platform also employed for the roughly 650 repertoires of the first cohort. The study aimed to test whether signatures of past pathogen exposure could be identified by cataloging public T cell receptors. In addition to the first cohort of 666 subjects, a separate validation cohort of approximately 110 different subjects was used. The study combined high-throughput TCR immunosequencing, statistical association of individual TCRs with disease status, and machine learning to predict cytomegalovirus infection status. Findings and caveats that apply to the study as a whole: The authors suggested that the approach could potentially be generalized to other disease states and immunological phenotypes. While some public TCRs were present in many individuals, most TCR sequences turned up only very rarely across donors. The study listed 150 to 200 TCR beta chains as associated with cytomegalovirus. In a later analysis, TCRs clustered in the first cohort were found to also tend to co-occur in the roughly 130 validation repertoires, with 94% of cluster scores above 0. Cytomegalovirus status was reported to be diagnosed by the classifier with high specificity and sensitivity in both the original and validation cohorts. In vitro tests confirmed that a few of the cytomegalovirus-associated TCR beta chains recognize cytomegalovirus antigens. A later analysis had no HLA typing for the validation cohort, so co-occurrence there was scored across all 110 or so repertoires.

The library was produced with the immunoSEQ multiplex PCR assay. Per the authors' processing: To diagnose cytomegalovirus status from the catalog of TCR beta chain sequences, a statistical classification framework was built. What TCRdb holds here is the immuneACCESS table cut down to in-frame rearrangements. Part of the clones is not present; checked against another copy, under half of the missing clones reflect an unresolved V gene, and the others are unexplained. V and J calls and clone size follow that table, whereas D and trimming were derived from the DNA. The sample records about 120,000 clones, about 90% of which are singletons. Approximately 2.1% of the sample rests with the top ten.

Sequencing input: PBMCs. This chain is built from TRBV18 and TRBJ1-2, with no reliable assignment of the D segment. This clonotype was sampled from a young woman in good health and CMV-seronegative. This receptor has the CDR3 CASSPDPPANNYGYTF. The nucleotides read TGTGCCAGCTCACCAGACCCCCCAGCGAATAACTATGGCTACACCTTC. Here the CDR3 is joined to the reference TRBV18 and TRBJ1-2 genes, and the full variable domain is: NAGVMQNPRHLVRRRGQEARLRCSPMKGHSHVYWYRQLPEEGLKFMVYLQKENIIDESGMPKERFSAEFPKEGPSILRIQQVVRGDSAAYFCASSPDPPANNYGYTFGSGTRLTVV.